Listed below are T cell receptor beta chains from one sample, sequenced in a study of blood T cell repertoires in COVID-19. Sequencing was performed with immunoSEQ multiplex PCR; in TCRdb, only in-frame clones are kept and a portion is missing. This table has fewer than 130,000 clones, 65% to 80% appearing once. The material sequenced was peripheral blood. Receptors were obtained from a man between 70 and 80 years old with active or convalescent COVID-19. Both conserved end residues are part of each CDR3. The D gene is left open where the match is weak. Not every row has a clone size; where given, it reads once, few, many or a size class.

TRBV5-5,-,17,TRBJ2-1,TRBD2,CASSLEVAGGTYNEQFF,TGTGCCAGCAGCTTGGAGGTCGCGGGAGGGACCTACAATGAGCAGTTCTTC
TRBV12-3/TRBV12-4,-,12,TRBJ1-3,-,CASSNQGNTIYF,TGTGCCAGCAGTAATCAGGGGAACACCATATATTTT
TRBV15,few,15,TRBJ2-1,-,CATSRGVGARPEQFF,TGTGCCACCAGCAGAGGTGTGGGGGCCCGCCCTGAGCAGTTCTTC
TRBV6-5,-,14,TRBJ1-3,-,CATQPAGPGNTIYF,TGTGCCACCCAGCCGGCAGGTCCAGGAAACACCATATATTTT
TRBV24-1,many,16,TRBJ2-3,TRBD2,CATSDSGLAGGDTQYF,TGTGCCACCAGTGATTCCGGACTAGCGGGAGGAGATACGCAGTATTTT
TRBV9,-,14,TRBJ1-1,TRBD1,CASSGRDSNTEAFF,TGTGCCAGCAGCGGCCGGGACAGCAACACTGAAGCTTTCTTT
TRBV21-1,few,15,TRBJ2-3,-,CASTKGYGNTDTQYF,TGTGCCAGCACCAAAGGGTACGGGAACACAGATACGCAGTATTTT
TRBV5-1,-,13,TRBJ2-5,-,CASRKGLEETQYF,TGCGCCAGCAGAAAGGGGTTGGAAGAGACCCAGTACTTC
TRBV5-6,-,15,TRBJ1-6,-,CASSLGFSLNSPLHF,TGTGCCAGCAGCTTGGGGTTCAGTCTTAATTCACCCCTCCACTTT
TRBV28,-,11,TRBJ2-7,TRBD1,CASKRDSEQYF,TGTGCCAGCAAAAGGGACAGCGAGCAGTACTTC
TRBV21-1,-,15,TRBJ2-1,-,CASSKGTGRANEQFF,TGTGCCAGCAGCAAAGGGACAGGGAGGGCCAATGAGCAGTTCTTC
TRBV7-9,-,14,TRBJ1-4,TRBD1,CASTFGQGAEKLFF,TGTGCCAGCACCTTCGGACAGGGGGCGGAAAAACTGTTTTTT
TRBV9,once,17,TRBJ1-2,TRBD1,CASSVDPLRTGEYGYTF,TGTGCCAGCAGCGTAGATCCCCTCCGGACAGGGGAATATGGCTACACCTTC
TRBV6-6,-,15,TRBJ2-1,TRBD2,CASSPGLIAVSEQFF,TGTGCCAGCAGTCCGGGACTAATTGCAGTCAGCGAGCAGTTCTTC
TRBV18,-,17,TRBJ2-2,TRBD1,CASSPKDRGPNTGELFF,TGTGCCAGCTCACCAAAGGACAGGGGGCCGAACACCGGGGAGCTGTTTTTT
TRBV7-8,-,14,TRBJ1-2,-,CASSLDLDSAAYTF,TGTGCCAGCAGCTTAGACTTGGACAGTGCAGCCTACACCTTC
TRBV12-3/TRBV12-4,-,13,TRBJ1-1,-,CASRFGQSAEAFF,TGTGCCAGCAGATTCGGACAGTCAGCTGAAGCTTTCTTT
TRBV30,-,17,TRBJ1-2,TRBD1,CAWSSWDRGLSNYGYTF,TGTGCCTGGAGTTCCTGGGACAGGGGGCTTTCTAACTATGGCTACACCTTC
TRBV6-5,-,16,TRBJ2-3,-,CASSYWGRGESDTQYF,TGTGCCAGCAGTTACTGGGGCAGGGGGGAGTCAGATACGCAGTATTTT
TRBV9,few,15,TRBJ1-3,-,CASSVNGGSGNTIYF,TGTGCCAGCAGCGTAAACGGCGGATCTGGAAACACCATATATTTT
TRBV30,once,13,TRBJ1-1,-,CAWSGLQNTEAFF,TGTGCCTGGAGTGGCTTACAGAACACTGAAGCTTTCTTT
TRBV5-1,-,14,TRBJ1-1,TRBD1,CASSPRQGNTEAFF,TGCGCCAGCAGCCCACGACAGGGTAACACTGAAGCTTTCTTT
TRBV6-1,-,15,TRBJ2-7,TRBD1,CASSDWSGQSYEQYF,TGTGCCAGCAGTGATTGGTCGGGACAGAGCTACGAGCAGTACTTC
TRBV7-3,-,14,TRBJ2-1,-,CASSLGLSDSKQFF,TGTGCCAGCAGCTTAGGGCTGTCTGATTCTAAGCAGTTCTTC
TRBV15,-,15,TRBJ2-7,-,CATSRDSGVGDEQYF,TGTGCCACCAGCAGAGATTCGGGGGTAGGGGACGAGCAGTACTTC
TRBV7-2,few,15,TRBJ2-7,TRBD2,CASSLAASGTGEQYF,TGTGCCAGCAGCTTAGCGGCTAGCGGGACCGGCGAGCAGTACTTC
TRBV7-3,-,17,TRBJ2-1,-,CASSLGFDILGANEQFF,TGTGCCAGCAGCTTGGGTTTCGATATCCTCGGAGCCAATGAGCAGTTCTTC
TRBV9,-,16,TRBJ2-1,TRBD1,CASSPGTGFPYNEQFF,TGTGCCAGCAGCCCCGGGACAGGGTTCCCCTACAATGAGCAGTTCTTC
TRBV5-1,-,15,TRBJ2-3,-,CASSSQGWSTDTQYF,TGCGCCAGCAGCAGTCAGGGGTGGAGCACAGATACGCAGTATTTT
TRBV5-8,many,14,TRBJ1-4,TRBD1,CASIQTGGVEKLFF,TGTGCCAGCATTCAGACAGGGGGCGTTGAAAAACTGTTTTTT
TRBV10-3,-,15,TRBJ2-1,TRBD2,CAIGPNSGDHNEQFF,TGTGCCATCGGGCCTAATAGCGGGGACCACAATGAGCAGTTCTTC
TRBV19,-,14,TRBJ2-3,TRBD1,CASSKGGSADTQYF,TGTGCCAGTAGTAAAGGGGGCTCGGCAGATACGCAGTATTTT
TRBV6-5,-,13,TRBJ2-7,TRBD1,CASLDRAIYEQYF,TGTGCCAGCCTCGACAGGGCAATCTACGAGCAGTACTTC
TRBV2,-,14,TRBJ2-2,-,CASKVGSNTGELFF,TGTGCCAGCAAGGTGGGCTCGAACACCGGGGAGCTGTTTTTT
TRBV4-2,-,17,TRBJ2-1,TRBD2,CASSQARGLAGENEQFF,TGTGCCAGCAGCCAAGCTAGGGGACTAGCGGGAGAGAATGAGCAGTTCTTC
TRBV5-1,-,14,TRBJ2-5,-,CASSLAAATETQYF,TGCGCCAGCAGCTTGGCTGCGGCGACGGAGACCCAGTACTTC
TRBV5-4,-,14,TRBJ2-3,-,CASSLGLGTDTQYF,TGTGCCAGCAGCTTGGGGCTGGGCACAGATACGCAGTATTTT
TRBV6-6,once,11,TRBJ1-4,-,CASSLQGKLFF,TGTGCCAGCAGCCTCCAGGGAAAACTGTTTTTT
TRBV5-1,-,13,TRBJ1-2,TRBD1,CASSFGRGDGYTF,TGCGCCAGCAGCTTCGGCAGGGGGGACGGCTACACCTTC
TRBV29-1,-,14,TRBJ2-3,TRBD2,CSVVAGGLGDTQYF,TGCAGCGTTGTGGCGGGGGGCCTCGGGGATACGCAGTATTTT
TRBV11-3,-,12,TRBJ2-3,-,CASSSPGDTQYF,TGTGCCAGCAGCTCACCGGGAGATACGCAGTATTTT
TRBV10-2,-,16,TRBJ2-3,TRBD2,CASSEGLAGGGDTQYF,TGCGCCAGCAGTGAGGGACTAGCGGGGGGCGGGGATACGCAGTATTTT
TRBV7-2,-,18,TRBJ2-7,TRBD1,CASSSVPGQGASSYEQYF,TGTGCCAGCAGCTCCGTCCCGGGACAGGGGGCGAGCTCCTACGAGCAGTACTTC
TRBV9,-,16,TRBJ1-3,-,CASSVDPSRHGNTIYF,TGTGCCAGCAGCGTAGATCCGTCGAGACATGGAAACACCATATATTTT
TRBV11-3,-,16,TRBJ2-6,TRBD1,CASSSGQGLGANVLTF,TGTGCCAGCAGCTCAGGACAGGGTCTGGGGGCCAACGTCCTGACTTTC
TRBV5-1,-,17,TRBJ2-3,TRBD2,CASSWTISTGGEDTQYF,TGCGCCAGCAGCTGGACTATATCAACCGGGGGGGAAGATACGCAGTATTTT
TRBV15,-,17,TRBJ2-1,TRBD2,CATSTFTGTSVYNEQFF,TGTGCCACCAGCACCTTCACCGGGACTAGCGTTTACAATGAGCAGTTCTTC
TRBV28,few,16,TRBJ1-1,TRBD1,CASSLIGAGGNTEAFF,TGTGCCAGCAGTTTAATTGGGGCAGGGGGGAACACTGAAGCTTTCTTT
TRBV5-4,-,13,TRBJ2-5,-,CASSVSLGETQYF,TGTGCCAGCAGCGTCTCCCTCGGGGAGACCCAGTACTTC
TRBV5-1,-,13,TRBJ1-4,-,CASSLDDGEKLFF,TGCGCCAGCAGCCTAGATGACGGTGAAAAACTGTTTTTT
TRBV7-9,-,13,TRBJ2-7,-,CASRPDSSYEQYF,TGTGCCAGCAGACCTGACAGCTCCTACGAGCAGTACTTC
TRBV27,-,14,TRBJ2-7,TRBD1,CASSLSTGINEQYF,TGTGCCAGCAGTTTATCGACAGGGATCAACGAGCAGTACTTC
TRBV7-2,-,15,TRBJ2-1,-,CASSFDSGTYNEQFF,TGTGCCAGCAGCTTTGATAGCGGAACCTACAATGAGCAGTTCTTC
TRBV7-9,-,12,TRBJ2-1,TRBD2,CASSLAAGGQFF,TGTGCCAGCAGCTTAGCCGCGGGGGGGCAGTTCTTC
TRBV12-3/TRBV12-4,-,12,TRBJ1-6,-,CASSFEEAPLHF,TGTGCCAGCAGTTTTGAGGAGGCACCCCTCCACTTT
TRBV3-1/TRBV3-2,-,16,TRBJ2-3,TRBD2,CASSPLAGGPTDTQYF,TGTGCCAGCAGCCCACTAGCGGGAGGGCCCACAGATACGCAGTATTTT
TRBV13,few,14,TRBJ1-2,-,CASSLGGSWSGYTF,TGTGCCAGCAGCTTAGGCGGCAGTTGGAGTGGCTACACCTTC
TRBV9,-,16,TRBJ2-2,TRBD2,CASSVGGLSNTGELFF,TGTGCCAGCAGCGTAGGGGGACTATCGAACACCGGGGAGCTGTTTTTT
TRBV5-1,once,15,TRBJ2-5,-,CASSLNSGAQETQYF,TGCGCCAGCAGCTTGAATAGCGGTGCCCAAGAGACCCAGTACTTC
TRBV3-1/TRBV3-2,-,16,TRBJ2-2,-,CASSQEAVSLTGELFF,TGTGCCAGCAGCCAAGAAGCGGTATCTCTCACCGGGGAGCTGTTTTTT